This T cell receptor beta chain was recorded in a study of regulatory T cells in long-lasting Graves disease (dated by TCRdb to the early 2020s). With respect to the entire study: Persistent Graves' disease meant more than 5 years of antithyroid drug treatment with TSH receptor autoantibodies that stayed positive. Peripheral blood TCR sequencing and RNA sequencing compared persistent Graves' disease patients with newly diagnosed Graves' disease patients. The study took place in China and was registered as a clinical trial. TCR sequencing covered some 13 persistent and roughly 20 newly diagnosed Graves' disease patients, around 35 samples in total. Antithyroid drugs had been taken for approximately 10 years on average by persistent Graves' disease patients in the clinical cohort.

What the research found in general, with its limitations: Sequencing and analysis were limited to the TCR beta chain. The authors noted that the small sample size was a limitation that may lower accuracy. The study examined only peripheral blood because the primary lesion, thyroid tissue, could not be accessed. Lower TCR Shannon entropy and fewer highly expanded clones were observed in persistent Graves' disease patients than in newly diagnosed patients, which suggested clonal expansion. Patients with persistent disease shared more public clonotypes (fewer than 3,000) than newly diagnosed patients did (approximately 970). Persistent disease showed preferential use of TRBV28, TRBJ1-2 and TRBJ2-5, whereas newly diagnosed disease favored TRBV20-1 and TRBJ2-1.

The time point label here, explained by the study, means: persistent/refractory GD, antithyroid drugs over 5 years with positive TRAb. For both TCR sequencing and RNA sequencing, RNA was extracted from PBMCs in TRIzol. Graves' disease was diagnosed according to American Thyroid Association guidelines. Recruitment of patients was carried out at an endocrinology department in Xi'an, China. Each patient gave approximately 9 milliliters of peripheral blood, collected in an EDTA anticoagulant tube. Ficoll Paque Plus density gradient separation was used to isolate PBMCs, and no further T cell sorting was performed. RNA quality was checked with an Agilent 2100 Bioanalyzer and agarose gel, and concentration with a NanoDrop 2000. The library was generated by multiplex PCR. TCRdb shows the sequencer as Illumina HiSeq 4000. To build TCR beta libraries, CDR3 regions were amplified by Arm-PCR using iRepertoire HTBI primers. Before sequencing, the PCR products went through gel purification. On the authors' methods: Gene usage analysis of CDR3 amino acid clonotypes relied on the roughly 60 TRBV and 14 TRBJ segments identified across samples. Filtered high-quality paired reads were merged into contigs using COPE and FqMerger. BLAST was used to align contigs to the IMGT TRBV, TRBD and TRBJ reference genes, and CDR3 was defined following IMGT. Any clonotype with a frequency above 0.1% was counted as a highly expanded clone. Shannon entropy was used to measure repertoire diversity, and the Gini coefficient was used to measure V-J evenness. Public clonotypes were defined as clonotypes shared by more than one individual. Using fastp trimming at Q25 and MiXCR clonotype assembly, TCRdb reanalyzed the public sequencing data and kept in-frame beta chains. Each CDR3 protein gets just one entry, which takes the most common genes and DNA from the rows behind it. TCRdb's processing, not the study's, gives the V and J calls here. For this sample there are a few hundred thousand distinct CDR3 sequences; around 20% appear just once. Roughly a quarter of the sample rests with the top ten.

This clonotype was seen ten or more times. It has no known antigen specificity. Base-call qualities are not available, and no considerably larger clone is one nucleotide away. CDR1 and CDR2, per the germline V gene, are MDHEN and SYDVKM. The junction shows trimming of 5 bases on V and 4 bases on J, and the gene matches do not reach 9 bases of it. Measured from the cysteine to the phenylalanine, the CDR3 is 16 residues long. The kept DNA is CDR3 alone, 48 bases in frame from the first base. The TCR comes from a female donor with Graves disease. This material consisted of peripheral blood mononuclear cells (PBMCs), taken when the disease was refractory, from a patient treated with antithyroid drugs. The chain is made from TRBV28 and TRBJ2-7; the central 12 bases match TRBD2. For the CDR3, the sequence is CASSLWTSGNTYEQYF. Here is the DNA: TGTGCCAGCAGTCTTTGGACTAGCGGGAATACGTACGAGCAGTACTTC.